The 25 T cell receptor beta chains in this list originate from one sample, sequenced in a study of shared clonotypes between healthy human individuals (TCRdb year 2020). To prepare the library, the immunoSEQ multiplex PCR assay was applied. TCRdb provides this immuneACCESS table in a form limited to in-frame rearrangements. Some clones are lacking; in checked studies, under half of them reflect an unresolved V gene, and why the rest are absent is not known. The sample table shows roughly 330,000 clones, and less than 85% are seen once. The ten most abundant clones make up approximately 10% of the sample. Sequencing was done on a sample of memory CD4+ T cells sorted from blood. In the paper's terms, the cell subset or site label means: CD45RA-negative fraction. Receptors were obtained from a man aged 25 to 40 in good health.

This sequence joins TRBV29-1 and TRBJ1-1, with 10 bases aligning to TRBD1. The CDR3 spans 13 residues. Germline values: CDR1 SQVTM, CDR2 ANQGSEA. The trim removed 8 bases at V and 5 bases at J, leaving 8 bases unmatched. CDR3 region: CSSKTGGSTEAFF. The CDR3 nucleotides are TGCAGCTCGAAGACAGGGGGCTCTACTGAAGCTTTCTTT. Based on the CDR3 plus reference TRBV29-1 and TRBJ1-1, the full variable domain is SAVISQKPSRDICQRGTSLTIQCQVDSQVTMMFWYRQQPGQSLTLIATANQGSEATYESGFVIDKFPISRPNLTFSTLTVSNMSPEDSSIYLCSSKTGGSTEAFFGQGTRLTVV.

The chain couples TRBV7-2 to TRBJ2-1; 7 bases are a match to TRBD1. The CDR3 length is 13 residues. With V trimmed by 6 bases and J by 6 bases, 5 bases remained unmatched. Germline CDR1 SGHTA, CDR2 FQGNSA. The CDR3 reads CASSPTGFNEQFF. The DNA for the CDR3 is TGTGCCAGCAGTCCGACAGGGTTCAATGAGCAGTTCTTC.

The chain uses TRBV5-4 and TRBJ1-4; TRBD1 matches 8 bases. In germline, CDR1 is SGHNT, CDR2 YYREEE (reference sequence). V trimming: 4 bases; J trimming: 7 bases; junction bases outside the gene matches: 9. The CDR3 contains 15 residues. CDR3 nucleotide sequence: TGTGCCAGCAGCCCCGGGACAGGTGTTGGTGAAAAACTGTTTTTT. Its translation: CASSPGTGVGEKLFF.

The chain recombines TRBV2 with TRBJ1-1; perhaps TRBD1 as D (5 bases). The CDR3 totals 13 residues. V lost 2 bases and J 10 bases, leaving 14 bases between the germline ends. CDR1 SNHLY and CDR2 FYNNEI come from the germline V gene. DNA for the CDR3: TGTGCCAGCAGTGAATTACGAGGAGGGGTAGCTTTCTTT. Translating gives CASSELRGGVAFF.

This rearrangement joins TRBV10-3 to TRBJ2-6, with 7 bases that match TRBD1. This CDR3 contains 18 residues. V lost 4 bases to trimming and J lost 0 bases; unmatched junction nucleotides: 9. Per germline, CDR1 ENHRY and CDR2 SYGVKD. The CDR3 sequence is CAISGDSETYSGANVLTF. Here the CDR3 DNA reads TGTGCCATCAGTGGGGACAGCGAAACCTACTCTGGGGCCAACGTCCTGACTTTC.

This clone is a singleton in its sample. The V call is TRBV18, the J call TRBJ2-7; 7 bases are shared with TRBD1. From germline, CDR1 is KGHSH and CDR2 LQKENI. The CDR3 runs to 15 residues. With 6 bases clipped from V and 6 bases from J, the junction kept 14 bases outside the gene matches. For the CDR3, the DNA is TGTGCCAGCTCCCGAGGCATAGGGGGCTCCGGCGAGCAGTACTTC. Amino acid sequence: CASSRGIGGSGEQYF.

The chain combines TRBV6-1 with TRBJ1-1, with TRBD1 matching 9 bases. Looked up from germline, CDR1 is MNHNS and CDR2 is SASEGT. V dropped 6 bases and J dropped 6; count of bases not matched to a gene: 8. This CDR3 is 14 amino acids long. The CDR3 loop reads CASREIQGAPEAFF. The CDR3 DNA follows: TGTGCCAGCAGGGAAATACAGGGGGCCCCTGAAGCTTTCTTT.

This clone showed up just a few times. The chain's CDR3 is CASSYSGQGYEQYF. Written as DNA, the CDR3 is TGTGCCAGCAGCTATTCCGGACAGGGTTACGAGCAGTACTTC. The chain uses TRBV11-1 and TRBJ2-7; TRBD1 agrees at 8 bases. The CDR3 is made up of 14 amino acids. V gave up 4 bases and J gave up 4 bases; unmatched junction bases: 6. Germline CDR1 and CDR2: SGHAT and FQDESV (reference sequence).

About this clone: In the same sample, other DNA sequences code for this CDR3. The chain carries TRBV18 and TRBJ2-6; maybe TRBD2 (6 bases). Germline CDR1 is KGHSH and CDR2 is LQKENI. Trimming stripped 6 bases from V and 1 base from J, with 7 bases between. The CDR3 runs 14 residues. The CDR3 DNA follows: TGTGCCAGCTCGCGGGGTTCTGGGGCCAACGTCCTGACTTTC. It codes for CASSRGSGANVLTF.

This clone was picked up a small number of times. CDR3 sequence reads: CASRATGTGYNEQFF. Here the CDR3 DNA reads TGTGCCAGCAGAGCCACCGGGACTGGGTACAATGAGCAGTTCTTC. The chain has TRBV6-5 and TRBJ2-1, with TRBD2 as a possible D gene (6 bases). The CDR3 spans 15 residues. Germline loops: CDR1 MNHEY, CDR2 SVGAGI. V was pared by 6 bases and J by 4 bases, with 16 bases between.

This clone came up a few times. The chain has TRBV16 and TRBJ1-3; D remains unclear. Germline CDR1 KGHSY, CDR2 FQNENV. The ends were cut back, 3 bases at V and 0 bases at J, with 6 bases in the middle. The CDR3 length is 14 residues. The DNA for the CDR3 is TGTGCCAGCAGCCATGGGAGCTCTGGAAACACCATATATTTT. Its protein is CASSHGSSGNTIYF.

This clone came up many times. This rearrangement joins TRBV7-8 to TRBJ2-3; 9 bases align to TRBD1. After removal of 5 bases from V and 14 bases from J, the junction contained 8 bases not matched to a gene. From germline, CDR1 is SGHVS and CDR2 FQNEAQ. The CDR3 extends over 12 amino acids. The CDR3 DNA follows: TGTGCCAGCAGCCTCGACAGGGGGAGAGGGTATTTT. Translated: CASSLDRGRGYF.

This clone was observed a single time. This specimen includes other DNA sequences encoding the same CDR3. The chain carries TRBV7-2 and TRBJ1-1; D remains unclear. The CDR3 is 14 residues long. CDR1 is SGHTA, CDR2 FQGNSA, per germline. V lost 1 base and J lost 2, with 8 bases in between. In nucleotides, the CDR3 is TGTGCCAGCAGCTTAGATCGCCGTAACACTGAAGCTTTCTTT. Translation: CASSLDRRNTEAFF.

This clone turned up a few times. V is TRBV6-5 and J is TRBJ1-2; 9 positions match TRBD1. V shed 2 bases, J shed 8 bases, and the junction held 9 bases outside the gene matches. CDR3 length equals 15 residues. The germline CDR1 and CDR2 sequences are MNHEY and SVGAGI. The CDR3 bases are TGTGCCAGCAGTTACGAAGGTTCGGACAGGGGCGGCTACACCTTC. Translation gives CASSYEGSDRGGYTF.

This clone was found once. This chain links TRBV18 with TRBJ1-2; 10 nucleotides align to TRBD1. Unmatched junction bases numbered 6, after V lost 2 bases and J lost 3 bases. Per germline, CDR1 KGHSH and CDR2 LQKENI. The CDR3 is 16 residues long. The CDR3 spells CASSPIGTGADYGYTF. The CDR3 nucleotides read TGTGCCAGCTCACCAATCGGGACAGGGGCGGACTATGGCTACACCTTC.

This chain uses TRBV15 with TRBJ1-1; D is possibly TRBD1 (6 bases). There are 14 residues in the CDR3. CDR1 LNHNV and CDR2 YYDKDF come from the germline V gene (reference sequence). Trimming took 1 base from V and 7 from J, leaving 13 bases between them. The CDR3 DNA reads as TGTGCCACCAGCAGAGCTACAGGGTTGGGTGAAGCTTTCTTT. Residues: CATSRATGLGEAFF.

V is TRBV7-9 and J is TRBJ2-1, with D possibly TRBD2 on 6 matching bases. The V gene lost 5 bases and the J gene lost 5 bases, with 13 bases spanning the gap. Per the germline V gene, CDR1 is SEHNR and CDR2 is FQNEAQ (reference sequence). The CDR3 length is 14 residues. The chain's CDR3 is CASSVGGADNEQFF. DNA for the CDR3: TGTGCCAGCAGCGTCGGAGGGGCCGACAATGAGCAGTTCTTC.

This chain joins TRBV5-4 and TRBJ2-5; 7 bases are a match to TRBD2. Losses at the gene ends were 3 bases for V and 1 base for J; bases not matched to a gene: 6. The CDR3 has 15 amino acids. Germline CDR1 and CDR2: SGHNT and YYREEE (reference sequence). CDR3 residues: CASSSRTRVQETQYF. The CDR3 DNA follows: TGTGCCAGCAGCTCCCGGACTAGGGTCCAAGAGACCCAGTACTTC. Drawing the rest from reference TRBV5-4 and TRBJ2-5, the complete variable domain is ETGVTQSPTHLIKTRGQQVTLRCSSQSGHNTVSWYQQALGQGPQFIFQYYREEENGRGNFPPRFSGLQFPNYSSELNVNALELDDSALYLCASSSRTRVQETQYFGPGTRLLVL.

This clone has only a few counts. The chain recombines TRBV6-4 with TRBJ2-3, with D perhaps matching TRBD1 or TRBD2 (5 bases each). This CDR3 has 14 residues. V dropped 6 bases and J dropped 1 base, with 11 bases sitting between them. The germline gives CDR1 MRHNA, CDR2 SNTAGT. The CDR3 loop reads CASSPGGGTDTQYF. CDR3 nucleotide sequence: TGTGCCAGCAGCCCTGGGGGAGGCACAGATACGCAGTATTTT.

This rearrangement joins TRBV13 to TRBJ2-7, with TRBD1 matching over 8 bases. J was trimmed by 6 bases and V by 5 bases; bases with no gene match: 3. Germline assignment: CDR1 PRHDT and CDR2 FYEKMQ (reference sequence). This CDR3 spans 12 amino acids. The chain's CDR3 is CASSRTGREQYF. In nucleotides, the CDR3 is TGTGCCAGCAGCCGGACAGGGCGCGAGCAGTACTTC.

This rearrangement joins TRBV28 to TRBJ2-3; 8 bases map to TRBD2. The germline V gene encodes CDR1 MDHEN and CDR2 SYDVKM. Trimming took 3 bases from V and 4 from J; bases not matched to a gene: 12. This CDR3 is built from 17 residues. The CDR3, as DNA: TGTGCCAGCAGTTTCGAACGAGGTTCGGGGGGGGCAGATACGCAGTATTTT. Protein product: CASSFERGSGGADTQYF.

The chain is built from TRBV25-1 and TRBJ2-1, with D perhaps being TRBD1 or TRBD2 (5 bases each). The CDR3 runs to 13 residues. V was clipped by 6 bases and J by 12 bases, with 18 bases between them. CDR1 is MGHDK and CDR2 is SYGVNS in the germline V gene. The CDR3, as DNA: TGTGCCAGCAGCCTGGGGGATAACAGAATGCAGTTCTTC. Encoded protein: CASSLGDNRMQFF.

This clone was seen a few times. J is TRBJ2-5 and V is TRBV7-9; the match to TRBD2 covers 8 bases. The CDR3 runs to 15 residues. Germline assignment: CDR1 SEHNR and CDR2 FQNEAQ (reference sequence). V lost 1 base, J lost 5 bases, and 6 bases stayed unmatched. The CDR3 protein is CASSLEAGGMETQYF. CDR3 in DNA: TGTGCCAGCAGCTTAGAGGCGGGAGGCATGGAGACCCAGTACTTC.

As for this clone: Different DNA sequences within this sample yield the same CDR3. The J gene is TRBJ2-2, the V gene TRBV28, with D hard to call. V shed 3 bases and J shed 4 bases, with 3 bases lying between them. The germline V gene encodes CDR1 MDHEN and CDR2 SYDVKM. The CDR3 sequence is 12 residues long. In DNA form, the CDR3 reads TGTGCCAGCAGTTTGCTCACCGGGGAGCTGTTTTTT. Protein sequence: CASSLLTGELFF.

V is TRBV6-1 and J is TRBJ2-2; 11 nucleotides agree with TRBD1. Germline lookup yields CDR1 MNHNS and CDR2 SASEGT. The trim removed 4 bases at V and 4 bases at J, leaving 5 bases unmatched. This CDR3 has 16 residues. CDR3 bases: TGTGCCAGCAGTGTAGGACAGGGGGCGGGCACCGGGGAGCTGTTTTTT. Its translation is CASSVGQGAGTGELFF.